The rows below give T cell receptor beta chains drawn from one sample of a study of blood T cell repertoires in COVID-19. Clones were sequenced by immunoSEQ multiplex PCR, and TCRdb holds only the in-frame ones, with some missing. Among around 270,000 clones listed, around 89% were seen once. Sequenced material: peripheral blood. All receptors come from a man aged 35 to 55 with acute or convalescent COVID-19. Each CDR3 is given with its conserved first and last residue. A D gene is named only where the DNA matches it firmly. The size field is filled for only some rows; it gives once, few, many or a size class.

clone_size	j_call	d_call	v_call	cdr3_nt	cdr3_aa
-	TRBJ2-1	-	TRBV12-5	TGTGCTAGTGGTTTGTGGCTCAATGAGCAGTTCTTC	CASGLWLNEQFF
few	TRBJ1-4	-	TRBV27	TGCTCTGGAGATTCTAATGAAAAACTGTTTTTT	CSGDSNEKLFF
-	TRBJ2-3	-	TRBV2	TGTGCCGCCCAGGGCGGTTCTCTCACAGATACGCAGTATTTT	CAAQGGSLTDTQYF
few	TRBJ1-2	TRBD1	TRBV2	TGTGCCAGCAGCCCTACTGACGGACAGGGAAGCGGTGGCTACACCTTC	CASSPTDGQGSGGYTF
-	TRBJ1-1	TRBD1	TRBV3-1/TRBV3-2	TGTGCCAGCAGCCAGACAGGGGGGGACACTGAAGCTTTCTTT	CASSQTGGDTEAFF
-	TRBJ2-1	TRBD2	TRBV13	TGTGCCAGCAGCTTACTCGTACGGCGGGGGGGCCTCGATGAGCAGTTCTTC	CASSLLVRRGGLDEQFF
few	TRBJ1-6	-	TRBV7-6	TGTGCCAGCAGCTTAGCGTCGGGACATTTCAATTCACCCCTCCACTTT	CASSLASGHFNSPLHF
few	TRBJ2-3	TRBD1	TRBV2	TGTGCCAGCAGTGATCCCCGGACAGGGCGAGCAGATACGCAGTATTTT	CASSDPRTGRADTQYF
-	TRBJ2-1	TRBD2	TRBV11-2	TGTGCCAGCAGCTTAGGGGGGACTAGGGCCTACAATGAGCAGTTCTTC	CASSLGGTRAYNEQFF
-	TRBJ2-3	-	TRBV7-9	TGTGCCAGCAGCTTTCCGAGACAGGGCACAGATACGCAGTATTTT	CASSFPRQGTDTQYF
-	TRBJ1-1	TRBD1	TRBV10-2	TGCGCCAGCAGTGCCTCAGGGGGCTGGACTGAAGCTTTCTTT	CASSASGGWTEAFF
-	TRBJ2-3	TRBD2	TRBV7-3	TGTGCCAGCAGCTCCTCCAGGGCGCGGGGGGGCTCAGATACGCAGTATTTT	CASSSSRARGGSDTQYF
once	TRBJ2-7	-	TRBV5-1	TGCGCCAGCAGTCAGAGGGCCTACTACGAGCAGTACTTC	CASSQRAYYEQYF
few	TRBJ2-7	-	TRBV2	TGTGCCAGCAGTGAAAGGGGACTCCCTGGCTACGAGCAGTACTTC	CASSERGLPGYEQYF
-	TRBJ2-1	TRBD2	TRBV7-2	TGTGCCAGCAGCTCGACCCTAGCGGGGTATAACAATGAGCAGTTCTTC	CASSSTLAGYNNEQFF
-	TRBJ1-1	-	TRBV6-5	TGTGCCAGCAGTTACTTATCGGGGACTGAAGCTTTCTTT	CASSYLSGTEAFF